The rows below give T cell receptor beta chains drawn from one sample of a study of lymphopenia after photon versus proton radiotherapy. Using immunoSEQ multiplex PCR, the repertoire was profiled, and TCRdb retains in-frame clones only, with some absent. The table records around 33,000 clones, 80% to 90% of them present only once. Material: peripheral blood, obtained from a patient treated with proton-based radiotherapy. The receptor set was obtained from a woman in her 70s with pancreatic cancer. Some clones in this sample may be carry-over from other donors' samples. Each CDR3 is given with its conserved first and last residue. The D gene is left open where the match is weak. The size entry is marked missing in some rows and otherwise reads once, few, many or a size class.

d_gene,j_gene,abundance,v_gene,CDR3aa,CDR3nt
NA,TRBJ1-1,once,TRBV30,CAWSSGRVWDTEAFF,TGTGCCTGGAGTTCCGGAAGGGTTTGGGACACTGAAGCTTTCTTT
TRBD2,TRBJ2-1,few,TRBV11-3,CASSLGLRENNEQFF,TGTGCCAGCAGCTTAGGTTTGCGGGAGAACAATGAGCAGTTCTTC
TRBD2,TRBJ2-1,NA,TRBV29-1,CSIGLADSSYNEQFF,TGCAGCATTGGACTAGCCGATAGCTCCTACAATGAGCAGTTCTTC
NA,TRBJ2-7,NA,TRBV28,CASSLFTQGSTYEQYF,TGTGCCAGCAGTTTATTTACGCAGGGTAGCACCTACGAGCAGTACTTC
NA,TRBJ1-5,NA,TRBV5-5,CASTVSGEDQPQHF,TGTGCCAGCACAGTTTCAGGGGAGGATCAGCCCCAGCATTTT
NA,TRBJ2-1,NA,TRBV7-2,CASSPTTVGYEQFF,TGTGCCAGCAGCCCCACAACCGTGGGTTATGAGCAGTTCTTC
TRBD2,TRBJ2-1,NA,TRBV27,CASSSSTSGNNEQFF,TGTGCCAGCAGTTCCTCGACTAGCGGCAACAATGAGCAGTTCTTC
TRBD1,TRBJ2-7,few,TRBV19,CASSPRQGMNAEQYF,TGTGCCAGTAGCCCGAGACAGGGTATGAACGCCGAGCAGTACTTC
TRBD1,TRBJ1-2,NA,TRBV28,CASSFTLGRDREHGYTF,TGTGCCAGCAGTTTTACCCTAGGCCGGGACAGGGAACATGGCTACACCTTC
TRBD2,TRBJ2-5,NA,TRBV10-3,CAISERAGGPFQETQYF,TGTGCCATCAGTGAGAGAGCGGGAGGGCCTTTCCAAGAGACCCAGTACTTC
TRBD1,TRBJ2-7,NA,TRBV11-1,CASSRPGQGVFEQYF,TGTGCCAGCAGCCGGCCGGGACAGGGGGTTTTCGAGCAGTACTTC
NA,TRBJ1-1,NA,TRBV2,CASSKGEVTEAFF,TGTGCCAGCTCGAAGGGGGAAGTCACTGAAGCTTTCTTT
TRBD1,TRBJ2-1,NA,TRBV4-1,CASSQGRDRGLDEQFF,TGCGCCAGCAGCCAAGGCCGGGACAGGGGGCTCGATGAGCAGTTCTTC
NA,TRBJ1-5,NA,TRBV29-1,CSVESRFLCRNINDNQPQHF,TGCAGCGTTGAATCCCGTTTTCTATGCAGAAATATTAATGACAATCAGCCCCAGCATTTT